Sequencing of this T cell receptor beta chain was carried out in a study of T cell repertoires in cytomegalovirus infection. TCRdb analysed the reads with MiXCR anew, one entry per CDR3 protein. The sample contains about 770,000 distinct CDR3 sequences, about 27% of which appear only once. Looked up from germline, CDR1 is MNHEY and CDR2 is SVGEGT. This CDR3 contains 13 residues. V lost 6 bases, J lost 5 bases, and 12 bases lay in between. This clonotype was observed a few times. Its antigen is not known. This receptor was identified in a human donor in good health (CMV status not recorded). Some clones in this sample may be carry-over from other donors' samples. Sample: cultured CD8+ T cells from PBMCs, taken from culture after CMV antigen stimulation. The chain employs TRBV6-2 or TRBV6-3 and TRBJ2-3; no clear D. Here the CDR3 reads CASSAFIEDTQYF. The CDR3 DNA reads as TGTGCCAGCAGCGCCTTTATAGAAGATACGCAGTATTTT.